These 23 T cell receptor beta chains share one sample of origin, sequenced in a study of cytomegalovirus exposure and HLA in healthy donors. PCR involved 60 Vbeta and 13 Jbeta primers. Assay: immunoSEQ multiplex PCR; the TCRdb copy retains only in-frame clones and omits some. Of some 180,000 clones in the sample, 81% were seen once. Material: PBMCs. The receptors were gathered from a man aged 40-49 years in good health and CMV-seropositive.

CDR3 sequence (DNA): TGTGCCAGCAGCTTAGCCAGCGGGGGGAACAATTCACCCCTCCACTTT. Translated: CASSLASGGNNSPLHF. The chain uses TRBV7-8 and TRBJ1-6; a weak D match, TRBD1 (5 bases). Germline V CDR1 and CDR2: SGHVS, FQNEAQ. V was cut by 0 bases and J by 7 bases, with 13 bases left in between. The CDR3 consists of 16 residues.

This chain joins TRBV5-4 and TRBJ2-2, with D perhaps TRBD2 (5 bases). This CDR3 spans 15 amino acids. The germline CDR1 and CDR2 sequences are SGHNT and YYREEE (reference sequence). Trimming stripped 4 bases from V and 3 bases from J, with 13 bases between. The DNA for the CDR3 is TGTGCCAGCAGCCGATTCGAGGGATACACCGGGGAGCTGTTTTTT. It codes for CASSRFEGYTGELFF.

The chain uses TRBV29-1 and TRBJ2-7; D is possibly TRBD2 (7 bases). This CDR3 spans 15 amino acids. Trimming shortened V by 0 bases and J by 3 bases, and 15 bases separated the two germline ends. The germline CDR1 and CDR2 sequences are SQVTM and ANQGSEA. The CDR3 loop is CSVEEGRGPLYEQYF. CDR3 DNA sequence: TGCAGCGTTGAAGAAGGGCGGGGGCCCCTCTACGAGCAGTACTTC.

This sequence joins TRBV7-9 and TRBJ2-1, with 13 bases that match TRBD2. CDR3 size: 15 residues. Germline CDR1 and CDR2: SEHNR and FQNEAQ (reference sequence). Trimming removed 5 bases from V and 8 bases from J; junction bases left unmatched: 6. Here the CDR3 DNA reads TGTGCCAGCAGCCCGGGGACTAGCGGGAACGATGAGCAGTTCTTC. Translation gives CASSPGTSGNDEQFF.

This chain uses TRBV4-2 with TRBJ2-3, with 12 bases lining up with TRBD2. Per germline, CDR1 LGHNA and CDR2 YNFKEQ. The CDR3 length is 18 residues. V shed 2 bases, J shed 4 bases, and the junction held 10 bases outside the gene matches. The CDR3 here is CASSQLGLAGGFADTQYF. DNA for the CDR3: TGTGCCAGCAGCCAATTGGGACTAGCGGGTGGATTCGCAGATACGCAGTATTTT.

The V call is TRBV5-1, the J call TRBJ2-2; TRBD2 aligns across 13 bases. V was pared by 0 bases and J by 6 bases, with 5 bases of the junction left unmatched. The CDR3 is made up of 17 amino acids. Germline V gene data show CDR1 as SGHRS and CDR2 as YFSETQ. The CDR3 loop reads CASSLGTSGSLPGELFF. CDR3 coding DNA: TGCGCCAGCAGCTTGGGGACTAGCGGGAGTCTACCCGGGGAGCTGTTTTTT.

This clone was seen more than once but under ten times. The chain couples TRBV14 to TRBJ2-7, with D possibly TRBD2 on 5 matching bases. Looked up from germline, CDR1 is SGHDN and CDR2 is FVKESK. This CDR3 has 17 amino acids. Trimming stripped 1 base from V and 2 bases from J, with 18 bases between. DNA for the CDR3: TGTGCCAGCAGCCAAGGGAACGGACTCCCTCGCGCCTACGAGCAGTACTTC. Its translation is CASSQGNGLPRAYEQYF.

The CDR3 DNA follows: TGTGCCAGCAGCTTAAGGGGTGGGGTCGGGGAGCAGTACTTC. Protein sequence: CASSLRGGVGEQYF. This sequence joins TRBV5-4 and TRBJ2-7, with D perhaps matching TRBD1 (5 bases). Germline V lookup: CDR1 SGHNT, CDR2 YYREEE (reference sequence). This CDR3 spans 14 amino acids. Trimming cost V 2 bases and J 7 bases, with 16 bases left between them.

The chain carries TRBV11-3 and TRBJ2-3, with D uncertain. CDR1 and CDR2 from the germline V gene are SGHNT and YENEEA. Deletions cut 3 bases from V and 6 bases from J, with 19 bases between. This CDR3 is 16 amino acids long. The CDR3 nucleotides read TGTGCCAGCAGCTTGGGCTTCCCCCCTTTGACGGATACGCAGTATTTT. Amino acid sequence: CASSLGFPPLTDTQYF. The complete variable domain, with remaining parts taken from reference TRBV11-3 and TRBJ2-3, reads EAGVVQSPRYKIIEKKQPVAFWCNPISGHNTLYWYLQNLGQGPELLIRYENEEAVDDSQLPKDRFSAERLKGVDSTLKIQPAELGDSAVYLCASSLGFPPLTDTQYFGPGTRLTVL.

Concerning this clone itself: At the DNA level, this CDR3 is encoded by other sequences in the same sample as well. The chain joins TRBV2 to TRBJ2-7; 8 bases map to TRBD1. The CDR3 contains 15 residues. The trim removed 8 bases at V and 5 bases at J, leaving 14 bases unmatched. The V gene's germline CDR1 is SNHLY and CDR2 FYNNEI. The CDR3 DNA follows: TGTGCCAGCGGGGTGACAGGGGCGGATCCGGACGAGCAGTACTTC. It specifies CASGVTGADPDEQYF.

The chain couples TRBV7-9 to TRBJ2-1; TRBD2 is a possible D gene (6 bases). This CDR3 has 14 amino acids. V was trimmed by 2 bases and J by 6 bases, leaving 11 bases between them. The germline V gene encodes CDR1 SEHNR and CDR2 FQNEAQ (reference sequence). The CDR3 reads CASSLPRGSNEQFF. The CDR3 DNA sequence: TGTGCCAGCAGCTTACCCCGGGGGAGCAATGAGCAGTTCTTC. Supplemented by reference TRBV7-9 and TRBJ2-1, the full variable domain reads DTGVSQNPRHKITKRGQNVTFRCDPISEHNRLYWYRQTLGQGPEFLTYFQNEAQLEKSRLLSDRFSAERPKGSFSTLEIQRTEQGDSAMYLCASSLPRGSNEQFFGPGTRLTVL.

The chain recombines TRBV7-2 with TRBJ2-7; TRBD1 matches at 7 bases. V gave up 3 bases and J gave up 5 bases; unmatched junction bases: 7. Germline V gives CDR1 SGHTA, CDR2 FQGNSA. The CDR3 sequence is 14 residues long. CDR3 protein: CASSFQTGAHEQYF. CDR3 DNA sequence: TGTGCCAGCAGCTTCCAAACAGGGGCCCACGAGCAGTACTTC.

The V call is TRBV6-6, the J call TRBJ2-3; the match to TRBD2 covers 9 bases. Germline loops: CDR1 MNHNY, CDR2 SVGAGI (reference sequence). The length of the CDR3 is 14 residues. V lost 6 bases to trimming and J lost 2 bases; unmatched junction nucleotides: 3. CDR3 nucleotide sequence: TGTGCCAGCAGGACTAGCGGAAACACAGATACGCAGTATTTT. This translates into CASRTSGNTDTQYF.

Written as DNA, the CDR3 is TGTGCCAGCAGGGGACAGGGGGCACGGGATTCACCCCTCCACTTT. This gives the protein CASRGQGARDSPLHF. This chain uses TRBV6-1 with TRBJ1-6, with 12 bases that match TRBD1. There are 15 residues in the CDR3. With V trimmed by 6 bases and J by 8 bases, 5 bases remained unmatched. Germline V lookup: CDR1 MNHNS, CDR2 SASEGT.

A remark on this clone: Without the conserved terminal phenylalanine or tryptophan, this CDR3 likely stems from a read error. The J gene is TRBJ2-7, the V gene TRBV4-1; 8 bases are shared with TRBD2. This CDR3 is 15 amino acids long. Trimming took 0 bases from V and 7 from J; bases not matched to a gene: 8. Germline assignment: CDR1 MGHRA and CDR2 YSYEKL. The CDR3 sequence: CASSQDPGGGQEQYL. The CDR3 DNA sequence: TGCGCCAGCAGCCAAGATCCCGGGGGGGGCCAGGAGCAGTACCTC.

V and J are TRBV5-1 and TRBJ1-4; D is ambiguous. Germline V gives CDR1 SGHRS, CDR2 YFSETQ. The CDR3 has 14 amino acids. Trimming shortened V by 4 bases and J by 2 bases, and 9 bases separated the two germline ends. The CDR3 here is CASSGGLTNEKLFF. DNA of the CDR3: TGCGCCAGCAGCGGCGGATTGACTAATGAAAAACTGTTTTTT. Filled out from reference TRBV5-1 and TRBJ1-4, the complete variable domain reads KAGVTQTPRYLIKTRGQQVTLSCSPISGHRSVSWYQQTPGQGLQFLFEYFSETQRNKGNFPGRFSGRQFSNSRSEMNVSTLELGDSALYLCASSGGLTNEKLFFGSGTQLSVL.

This clone was found once. This specimen includes other DNA sequences encoding the same CDR3. The V gene is TRBV7-6, the J gene TRBJ2-5; D unclear. The ends were cut back, 5 bases at V and 5 bases at J, with 6 bases in the middle. Germline assignment: CDR1 SGHVS and CDR2 FNYEAQ. The CDR3 contains 11 residues. The CDR3 bases are TGTGCCAGCAGCCCCGGGGAGACCCAGTACTTC. Its protein product is CASSPGETQYF.

This clone was detected once. The rearrangement joins TRBV13 to TRBJ2-6, with TRBD1 matching over 8 bases. This CDR3 spans 17 amino acids. The V gene's germline CDR1 is PRHDT and CDR2 FYEKMQ (reference sequence). V trimming: 5 bases; J trimming: 2 bases; junction bases outside the gene matches: 8. The chain's CDR3 is CASSDQGAFAGANVLTF. The DNA for the CDR3 is TGTGCCAGCAGCGACCAGGGGGCGTTCGCTGGGGCCAACGTCCTGACTTTC.

The chain has TRBV11-2 and TRBJ2-1, with 12 nucleotides matching TRBD2. This CDR3 is 18 amino acids long. Trimming took 2 bases from V and 4 from J; bases not matched to a gene: 9. CDR1 is SGHAT and CDR2 is FQNNGV in the germline V gene. CDR3 loop: CASSLRVLAGGGYNEQFF. The CDR3 DNA reads TGTGCCAGCAGCTTACGCGTGCTAGCGGGAGGGGGATACAATGAGCAGTTCTTC.

The chain recombines TRBV2 with TRBJ1-5, with D maybe TRBD1 (5 bases). This CDR3 is 14 amino acids long. Germline V gives CDR1 SNHLY, CDR2 FYNNEI. The ends were cut back, 3 bases at V and 3 bases at J, with 9 bases in the middle. CDR3 sequence reads: CASSDGGSNQPQHF. As DNA, the CDR3 is TGTGCCAGCAGTGACGGGGGATCCAATCAGCCCCAGCATTTT.

V and J are TRBV11-2 and TRBJ2-1; perhaps TRBD2 as D (5 bases). Trimming shortened V by 2 bases and J by 10 bases, and 12 bases separated the two germline ends. CDR3 size: 13 residues. CDR1 and CDR2 from the germline V gene are SGHAT and FQNNGV. CDR3 region: CASSLSRGNEQFF. The DNA of the CDR3 is TGTGCCAGCAGCTTAAGTCGGGGAAACGAGCAGTTCTTC.

This clone was detected only a few times. This chain links TRBV6-5 with TRBJ1-1; TRBD1 aligns across 7 bases. The V gene end was trimmed by 5 bases and the J gene end by 5 bases; junction bases not matched to a gene: 8. CDR1 is MNHEY, CDR2 SVGAGI, per germline. The CDR3 runs to 14 residues. This CDR3 reads CASSPGQEGTEAFF. In DNA, the CDR3 is TGTGCCAGCAGTCCCGGACAGGAGGGGACTGAAGCTTTCTTT.

V is TRBV4-2 and J is TRBJ2-4; TRBD1 might be the D (6 bases). This CDR3 is built from 13 residues. CDR1 is LGHNA and CDR2 is YNFKEQ in the germline V gene. The V end was cut by 3 bases, the J end by 10 bases, with 13 bases between. The CDR3 spells CASSQAQGYIQYF. For the CDR3, the DNA is TGTGCCAGCAGCCAGGCACAGGGTTATATTCAGTACTTC.